This entry describes one TCR beta chain. CDR3 length: 12 amino acids. Germline V CDR1 and CDR2: SGHNT, YYREEE (reference sequence). Trimming removed 5 bases from V and 9 bases from J, with 15 bases in between. TCRdb's table, derived via immunoSEQ multiplex PCR, lists solely in-frame clones and lacks some. The table includes 60,000 to 85,000 clones, over 85% detected once. This sample is drawn from a study of technical replicates of blood from several donors. The sequenced sample was T cells isolated from PBMCs. The chain combines TRBV5-4 with TRBJ2-7, with D possibly being TRBD1 (6 bases). This clonotype was obtained from a human donor in good health. The CDR3 region has the DNA TGTGCCAGCAGTCGCCGGGACACCGGGCAGTACTTC. Translating it yields CASSRRDTGQYF.